These 25 T cell receptor beta chains originate from one sample sequenced in a study of molecular identifiers for immune sequencing clone quantification. Each CDR3 protein gets one entry after TCRdb re-called the PCR reads with MiXCR. The sample holds more than 250,000 distinct CDR3 sequences, about a fifth seen once. Sequenced: naive CD8+ T cells from blood, with Jurkat cell RNA spiked in. Documented subset: FACS-sorted CD8+CD4-CCR7+CD45RA+ naive T cells. The receptors stem from a human donor in good health. Some libraries in this study had Jurkat cell RNA spiked in.

The sample holds many counts of this clonotype. The chain joins TRBV19 to TRBJ2-5; 9 bases match TRBD1. J lost 3 bases, V lost 1 base, and 3 bases had no gene match. CDR1 LNHDA and CDR2 SQIVND come from the germline V gene (reference sequence). The CDR3 is 15 amino acids. CDR3 nucleotides: TGTGCCAGTAGTATAGGGACAGGGGTGGAAGAGACCCAGTACTTC. Translation gives CASSIGTGVEETQYF. The whole variable domain, remainder taken from reference TRBV19 and TRBJ2-5, is DGGITQSPKYLFRKEGQNVTLSCEQNLNHDAMYWYRQDPGQGLRLIYYSQIVNDFQKGDIAEGYSVSREKKESFPLTVTSAQKNPTAFYLCASSIGTGVEETQYFGPGTRLLVL.

The chain recombines TRBV7-9 with TRBJ2-7, with 9 bases matching TRBD2. The CDR3 totals 14 residues. Germline trimming cut 4 bases from V and 7 bases from J; bases unmatched to any gene: 8. Germline lookup yields CDR1 SEHNR and CDR2 FQNEAQ (reference sequence). The chain's CDR3 is CASSSSSGVSEQYF. CDR3 sequence (DNA): TGTGCCAGCAGCTCATCTAGCGGGGTCTCTGAGCAGTACTTC.

Concerning this clonotype: A much larger clone sits a single nucleotide away, making a read error possible. CDR3 residues: CAWGGAGNTEASF. The CDR3 DNA follows: TGTGCCTGGGGGGGTGCGGGGAACACTGAAGCTTCCTTT. This chain joins TRBV30 and TRBJ1-1; D possibly corresponds to TRBD1 (5 bases). CDR1 and CDR2 (germline): GTSNPN, SVGIG (reference sequence). This CDR3 has 13 amino acids.

This clonotype was detected ten times or more. The rearrangement links TRBV9 to TRBJ1-6; 10 nucleotides align to TRBD1. The V gene end was trimmed by 0 bases and the J gene end by 10 bases; junction bases not matched to a gene: 4. CDR1 is SGDLS and CDR2 is YYNGEE in the germline V gene. The CDR3 is 15 residues long. In DNA, the CDR3 is TGTGCCAGCAGCGTAGAGGACAGGGGGTGGTCACCCCTCCACTTT. Amino acid sequence: CASSVEDRGWSPLHF.

This chain connects TRBV3-1 to TRBJ2-5; TRBD2 matches at 11 bases. The CDR3 consists of 18 residues. CDR1 and CDR2 from the germline V gene are LGHDT and YNNKEL (reference sequence). V was pared by 3 bases and J by 7 bases, with 16 bases of the junction left unmatched. The DNA for the CDR3 is TGTGCCAGCAGCCAGCACGAAGGACTAGCGGGTTTCGATGGGACCCAGTACTTC. Its protein is CASSQHEGLAGFDGTQYF.

J is TRBJ2-6 and V is TRBV9; the match to TRBD1 covers 10 bases. The germline V gene encodes CDR1 SGDLS and CDR2 YYNGEE. The CDR3 consists of 20 residues. With 3 bases clipped from V and 1 base from J, the junction kept 13 bases outside the gene matches. The CDR3 sequence: CASSANTGTGALSGANVLTF. The DNA for the CDR3 is TGTGCCAGCAGCGCAAACACCGGGACAGGGGCTCTATCTGGGGCCAACGTCCTGACTTTC.

This clonotype was observed many times. The chain is built from TRBV20-1 and TRBJ2-7; D gene ambiguous. The CDR3 runs to 13 residues. Germline V gene lookup returns CDR1 DFQATT and CDR2 SNEGSKA (reference sequence). V was pared by 5 bases and J by 7 bases, with 18 bases between. CDR3 DNA sequence: TGCAGTGCTGTTGATCAGGACCCCTTGGAGCAGTACTTC. The encoded protein is CSAVDQDPLEQYF.

This clonotype was picked up many times. J is TRBJ1-1 and V is TRBV25-1; D call uncertain. Between the trimmed V and J ends, which lost 2 bases and 8 bases, there was a span of 6 bases. CDR1 is MGHDK and CDR2 is SYGVNS in the germline V gene. The CDR3 sequence is 11 residues long. The chain's CDR3 is CASSEGKEAFF. CDR3 DNA: TGTGCCAGCAGTGAAGGCAAGGAAGCTTTCTTT. Combining the CDR3 with reference TRBV25-1 and TRBJ1-1 gives the whole variable domain EADIYQTPRYLVIGTGKKITLECSQTMGHDKMYWYQQDPGMELHLIHYSYGVNSTEKGDLSSESTVSRIRTEHFPLTLESARPSHTSQYLCASSEGKEAFFGQGTRLTVV.

There are many counts of this clonotype. The chain's CDR3 is CSARGLAETYEQYF. The CDR3 DNA is TGCAGTGCCAGGGGACTAGCAGAAACCTACGAGCAGTACTTC. The rearrangement uses TRBV20-1 and TRBJ2-7; the match to TRBD2 covers 9 bases. V was pared by 6 bases and J by 2 bases, with 8 bases of the junction left unmatched. CDR3 size: 14 residues. Germline V lookup: CDR1 DFQATT, CDR2 SNEGSKA (reference sequence).

The table lists this clonotype with a count of one. This may come from a read error, since a much larger clone is one base off. The chain is built from TRBV5-6 and TRBJ2-3; D gene ambiguous. This CDR3 spans 16 amino acids. Germline lookup yields CDR1 SGHDT and CDR2 YYEEEE. DNA of the CDR3: TGTGCCGGCAGCCGGCGCGTCGCACAAACACCAGATACGCAGTATTTT. It encodes CAGSRRVAQTPDTQYF.

Notes on this clonotype: A much larger clone differs by one base, so this may be a read error. The chain employs TRBV19 and TRBJ1-1; D is undetermined. Germline loops: CDR1 LNHDA, CDR2 SQIVND (reference sequence). The CDR3 is made up of 13 amino acids. CDR3 sequence: CVSSIYPGREAFF. CDR3 coding DNA: TGTGTCAGTAGTATATACCCGGGAAGAGAAGCTTTCTTT. The complete variable domain, with remaining parts taken from reference TRBV19 and TRBJ1-1, reads DGGITQSPKYLFRKEGQNVTLSCEQNLNHDAMYWYRQDPGQGLRLIYYSQIVNDFQKGDIAEGYSVSREKKESFPLTVTSAQKNPTAFYLCVSSIYPGREAFFGQGTRLTVV.

In this sample, this clonotype turned up many times. The rearrangement uses TRBV2 and TRBJ1-5, with 8 positions matching TRBD1. Germline lookup yields CDR1 SNHLY and CDR2 FYNNEI. CDR3 size: 15 residues. Trimming took 6 bases from V and 6 from J; bases not matched to a gene: 10. CDR3 loop: CASSTTGGSAQPQHF. The CDR3, as DNA: TGTGCCAGCAGCACAACAGGGGGTTCGGCTCAGCCCCAGCATTTT. The full variable domain, its missing parts supplied by reference TRBV2 and TRBJ1-5, is EPEVTQTPSHQVTQMGQEVILRCVPISNHLYFYWYRQILGQKVEFLVSFYNNEISEKSEIFDDQFSVERPDGSNFTLKIRSTKLEDSAMYFCASSTTGGSAQPQHFGDGTRLSIL.

This clonotype occurred many times. This chain connects TRBV27 to TRBJ2-7; 7 bases are shared with TRBD1. J was trimmed by 5 bases and V by 2 bases; bases with no gene match: 6. The CDR3 is made up of 14 amino acids. Per germline, CDR1 MNHEY and CDR2 SMNVEV (reference sequence). The CDR3 region is CASSLVVGGDEQYF. Written as DNA, the CDR3 is TGTGCCAGCAGTTTAGTTGTAGGGGGCGACGAGCAGTACTTC.

The rearrangement uses TRBV5-4 and TRBJ1-6; 9 bases are a match to TRBD1. With V trimmed by 5 bases and J by 6 bases, 6 bases remained unmatched. The CDR3 is 15 residues long. Germline CDR1 reads SGHNT; CDR2 reads YYREEE (reference sequence). This CDR3 reads CASSFGGQGNSPLHF. The CDR3 coding sequence is TGTGCCAGCAGTTTCGGGGGACAGGGTAATTCACCCCTCCACTTT.

This clonotype came up many times. This chain uses TRBV11-2 with TRBJ2-7; D call uncertain. Trimming stripped 0 bases from V and 4 bases from J, with 13 bases between. The germline CDR1 and CDR2 sequences are SGHAT and FQNNGV. CDR3 length: 15 residues. The CDR3 spells CASSLERPAEYEQYF. Written as DNA, the CDR3 is TGTGCCAGCAGCTTAGAGCGTCCGGCGGAATACGAGCAGTACTTC.

This clonotype was found many times. J is TRBJ1-5 and V is TRBV27, with 9 bases identical to TRBD1. Germline V CDR1 and CDR2: MNHEY, SMNVEV (reference sequence). The CDR3 totals 16 residues. V was clipped by 5 bases and J by 6 bases; unmatched bases: 11. The CDR3 reads CASSPHPGQGFQPQHF. CDR3 nucleotide sequence: TGTGCCAGCAGTCCCCATCCGGGACAGGGTTTTCAGCCCCAGCATTTT.

Notes on this clonotype: Mismatch with germline at one junction end may stem from a read error. This chain links TRBV7-9 with TRBJ2-7, with a possible D match to TRBD1 (5 bases). Germline CDR1 reads SEHNR; CDR2 reads FQNEAQ (reference sequence). This CDR3 is built from 14 residues. The CDR3 bases are TGTACCAGCAGCTTAGGGGTAAGCTCCTACGAGCAGTACTTC. Residues: CTSSLGVSSYEQYF.

This chain joins TRBV29-1 and TRBJ2-1; D gene uncertain. V was pared by 7 bases and J by 4 bases, with 20 bases between. Germline V gene sequence: CDR1 SQVTM, CDR2 ANQGSEA. CDR3 size: 15 residues. CDR3: CSALRSAAPYNEQFF. The CDR3 DNA reads TGCAGCGCTCTTCGGTCGGCTGCGCCGTACAATGAGCAGTTCTTC.

This clonotype was seen a handful of times. V usage is TRBV4-1 and J usage is TRBJ2-1; 7 nucleotides line up with TRBD1. This CDR3 is built from 15 residues. V shed 3 bases and J 3 bases; nucleotides not matched to a gene: 5. Germline CDR1 is MGHRA and CDR2 is YSYEKL. The CDR3 sequence: CASSQWTGYYNEQFF. The CDR3 DNA is TGCGCCAGCAGCCAGTGGACAGGCTACTACAATGAGCAGTTCTTC.

Notes on this clonotype: A single base separates this from a much larger clone, so it may be a read error. The chain carries TRBV24-1 and TRBJ2-1, with 11 nucleotides matching TRBD2. Germline V lookup: CDR1 KGHDR, CDR2 SFDVKD. The length of the CDR3 is 14 residues. The CDR3 spells CVTDVAGGLNEQFF. The CDR3 bases are TGTGTCACCGACGTAGCGGGAGGGTTGAATGAGCAGTTCTTC.

This clonotype occurred many times. The chain uses TRBV27 and TRBJ2-7, with D unclear. CDR1 and CDR2 from the germline V gene are MNHEY and SMNVEV (reference sequence). The CDR3 sequence is 13 residues long. Trimming took off 0 bases at V and 5 bases at J, with 8 bases between the two ends. The CDR3 is CASSLSQAHEQYF. Written as DNA, the CDR3 is TGTGCCAGCAGTTTATCTCAGGCGCACGAGCAGTACTTC.

The rearrangement joins TRBV18 to TRBJ2-5; no definite D call. Looked up from germline, CDR1 is KGHSH and CDR2 is LQKENI. V gave up 0 bases and J gave up 2 bases, with 7 bases separating them. CDR3 size: 14 residues. For the CDR3, the DNA is TGTGCCAGCTCACCACCATCACAGCAAGAGACCCAGTACTTC. Residues: CASSPPSQQETQYF.

This sequence joins TRBV27 and TRBJ2-7, with 9 bases aligning to TRBD2. Trimming removed 6 bases from V and 2 bases from J; junction bases left unmatched: 8. The V gene's germline CDR1 is MNHEY and CDR2 SMNVEV (reference sequence). The CDR3 extends over 15 amino acids. CDR3 protein: CASRISGGFPYEQYF. CDR3 nucleotides: TGTGCCAGCAGGATTAGCGGGGGATTCCCCTACGAGCAGTACTTC.

With regard to this clonotype: Just one base apart from a much larger clone, this may be a read error. The genes are TRBV30 and TRBJ2-7; no definite D call. Germline V CDR1 and CDR2: GTSNPN, SVGIG (reference sequence). The CDR3 is made up of 10 amino acids. The CDR3, as DNA: TGTGCCCGGAGTGGGCACGAGCAGTACTTC. Protein sequence: CARSGHEQYF.

There are many counts of this clonotype. The DNA for the CDR3 is TGTGCCAGCAAAACCGGGACAGGGTCTCAGCCCCAGCATTTT. Protein product: CASKTGTGSQPQHF. The genes are TRBV27 and TRBJ1-5, with 9 bases fitting TRBD1. This CDR3 is built from 14 residues. The V and J ends lost 7 bases and 6 bases, in that order; junction bases with no gene match: 7. Germline assignment: CDR1 MNHEY and CDR2 SMNVEV (reference sequence).